Listed here is a single T cell receptor (beta chain). Reverse transcription of about 0.5 to 1 ug RNA was carried out with random hexamers. TCRdb re-called the immunoSEQ multiplex PCR reads with MiXCR, one entry per CDR3 protein. The table shows tens of thousands of distinct CDR3 sequences, with 85% to 95% occurring only once. This entry belongs to a study of CD8 T cells in Susac syndrome. The V gene's germline CDR1 is SGHRS and CDR2 YFSETQ. CDR3 length equals 11 residues. In Susac syndrome patients, recently defined diagnostic criteria for definite or probable disease were met. V gene TRBV5-1 combines with J gene TRBJ2-5, with 11 bases identical to TRBD2. Material for sequencing was CD8+ T cells from PBMCs. The TCR comes from a human donor with Susac syndrome. Written as DNA, the CDR3 is TGCGCATGGACTAGCGGGGAGACCCAGTACTTC. This codes for CAWTSGETQYF.